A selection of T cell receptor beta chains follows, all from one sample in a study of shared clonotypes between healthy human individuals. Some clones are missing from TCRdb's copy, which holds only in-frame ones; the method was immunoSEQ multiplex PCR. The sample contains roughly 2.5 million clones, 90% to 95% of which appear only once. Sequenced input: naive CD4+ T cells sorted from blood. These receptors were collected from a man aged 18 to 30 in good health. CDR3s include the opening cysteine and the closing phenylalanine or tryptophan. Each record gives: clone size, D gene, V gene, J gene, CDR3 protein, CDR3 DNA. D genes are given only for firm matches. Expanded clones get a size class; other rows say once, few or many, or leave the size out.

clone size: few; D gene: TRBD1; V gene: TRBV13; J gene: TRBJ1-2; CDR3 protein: CASSFRDRGNGYTF; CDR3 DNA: TGTGCCAGCAGCTTCAGGGACAGGGGTAATGGCTACACCTTC
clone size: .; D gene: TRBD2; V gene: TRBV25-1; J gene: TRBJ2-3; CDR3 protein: CASSETSGGVTDTQYF; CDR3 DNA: TGTGCCAGCAGTGAAACTAGCGGGGGGGTCACAGATACGCAGTATTTT
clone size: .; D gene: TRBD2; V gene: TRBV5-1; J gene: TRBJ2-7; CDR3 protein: CASSLERLAGGPEDEQYF; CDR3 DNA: TGCGCCAGCAGCTTGGAAAGACTAGCGGGAGGCCCGGAGGACGAGCAGTACTTC
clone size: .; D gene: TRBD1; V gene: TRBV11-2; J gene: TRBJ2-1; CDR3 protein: CASSRDRGEYNEQFF; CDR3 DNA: TGTGCCAGCAGCCGCGACAGGGGGGAGTACAATGAGCAGTTCTTC
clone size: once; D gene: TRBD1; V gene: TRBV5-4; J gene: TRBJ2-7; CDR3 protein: CASSLMGQGPHEQYF; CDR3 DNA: TGTGCCAGCAGCTTGATGGGACAGGGACCCCACGAGCAGTACTTC
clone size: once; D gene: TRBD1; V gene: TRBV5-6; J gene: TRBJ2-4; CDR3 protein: CASSFGQVAKNIQYF; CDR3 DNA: TGTGCCAGCAGCTTCGGACAGGTAGCCAAAAACATTCAGTACTTC
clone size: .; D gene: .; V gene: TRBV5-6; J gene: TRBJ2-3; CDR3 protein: CASSLGRKPTDTQYF; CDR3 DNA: TGTGCCAGCAGTTTGGGACGGAAGCCCACAGATACGCAGTATTTT
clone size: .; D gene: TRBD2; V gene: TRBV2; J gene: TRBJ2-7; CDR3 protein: CASRRSSGSHEQYF; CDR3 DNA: TGTGCCAGCAGGAGATCCAGCGGGAGCCACGAGCAGTACTTC
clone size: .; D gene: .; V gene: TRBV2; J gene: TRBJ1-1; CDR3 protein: CASSQRRGQEAFF; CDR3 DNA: TGTGCCAGCAGCCAAAGAAGGGGACAAGAAGCTTTCTTT
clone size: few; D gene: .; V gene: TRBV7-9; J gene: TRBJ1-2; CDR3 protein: CASSLVLGGYTF; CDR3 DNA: TGTGCCAGCAGCTTAGTATTGGGAGGCTACACCTTC
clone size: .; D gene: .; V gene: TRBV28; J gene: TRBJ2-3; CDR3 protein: CASSLRSGTDTQYF; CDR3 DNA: TGTGCCAGCAGTTTGAGGTCAGGCACAGATACGCAGTATTTT
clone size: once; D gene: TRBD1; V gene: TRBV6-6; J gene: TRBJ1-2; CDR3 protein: CASSPGTGINYGYTF; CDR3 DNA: TGTGCCAGCAGTCCCGGGACAGGGATAAACTATGGCTACACCTTC
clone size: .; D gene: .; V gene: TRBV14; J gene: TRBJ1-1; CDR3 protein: CASSQVGARSTEAFF; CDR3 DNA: TGTGCCAGCAGCCAAGTGGGGGCGCGGAGCACTGAAGCTTTCTTT
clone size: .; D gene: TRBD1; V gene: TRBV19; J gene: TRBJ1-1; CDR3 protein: CASSSRDRALEAFF; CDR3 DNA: TGTGCCAGTAGTTCCCGGGACAGGGCCCTTGAAGCTTTCTTT
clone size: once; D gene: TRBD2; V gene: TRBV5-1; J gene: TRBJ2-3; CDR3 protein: CASFPSGDSTDTQYF; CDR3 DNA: TGCGCCAGCTTCCCTAGCGGGGACAGCACAGATACGCAGTATTTT
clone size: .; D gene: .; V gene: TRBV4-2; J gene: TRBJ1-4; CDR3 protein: CASSQDQAGFEKLFF; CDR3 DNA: TGTGCCAGCAGCCAAGATCAGGCAGGGTTTGAAAAACTGTTTTTT
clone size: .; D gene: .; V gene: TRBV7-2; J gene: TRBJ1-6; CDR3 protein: CASSFEHPGINSPLHF; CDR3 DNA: TGTGCCAGCAGCTTCGAACACCCTGGAATCAATTCACCCCTCCACTTT
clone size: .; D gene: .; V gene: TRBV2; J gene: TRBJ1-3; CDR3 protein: CASSDSPWNTIYF; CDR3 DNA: TGTGCCAGCAGTGACAGCCCCTGGAACACCATATATTTT
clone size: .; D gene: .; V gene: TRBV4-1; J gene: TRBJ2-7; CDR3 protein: CASSLEPGPRYEQYF; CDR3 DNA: TGCGCCAGCAGCTTGGAACCGGGACCCCGCTACGAGCAGTACTTC
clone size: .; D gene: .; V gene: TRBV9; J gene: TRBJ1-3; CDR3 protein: CASSVGGGNTIYF; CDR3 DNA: TGTGCCAGCAGCGTCGGTGGCGGAAACACCATATATTTT
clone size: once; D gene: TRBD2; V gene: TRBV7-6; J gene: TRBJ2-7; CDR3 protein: CASSSSGTSRHEQYF; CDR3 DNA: TGTGCCAGCAGTTCGTCCGGGACTAGCCGCCACGAGCAGTACTTC
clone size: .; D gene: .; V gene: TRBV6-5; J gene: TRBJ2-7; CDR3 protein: CASSYLTGEQYF; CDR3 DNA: TGTGCCAGCAGTTACTTGACAGGCGAGCAGTACTTC
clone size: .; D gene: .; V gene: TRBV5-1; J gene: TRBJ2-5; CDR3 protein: CASSLRDTGETQYF; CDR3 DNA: TGCGCCAGCAGCTTACGGGACACGGGAGAGACCCAGTACTTC
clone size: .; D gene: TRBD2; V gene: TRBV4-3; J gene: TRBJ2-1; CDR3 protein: CASSPTLAGRRNEQFF; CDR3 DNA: TGCGCCAGCAGCCCCACACTAGCGGGGAGAAGAAATGAGCAGTTCTTC
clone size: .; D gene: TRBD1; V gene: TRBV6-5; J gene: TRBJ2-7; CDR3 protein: CASSYSGQYEQYF; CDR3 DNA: TGTGCCAGCAGTTACTCGGGACAGTACGAGCAGTACTTC
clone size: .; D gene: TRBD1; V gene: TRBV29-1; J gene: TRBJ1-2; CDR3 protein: CSVSTGQNYGYTF; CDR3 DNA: TGCAGCGTTTCCACGGGACAGAACTATGGCTACACCTTC
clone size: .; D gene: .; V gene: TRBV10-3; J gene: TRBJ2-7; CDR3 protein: CAISAQSSYEQYF; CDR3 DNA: TGTGCCATCAGTGCCCAGAGCTCCTACGAGCAGTACTTC
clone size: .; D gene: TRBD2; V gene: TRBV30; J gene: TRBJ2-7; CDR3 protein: CAWSKTSGDFYEQYF; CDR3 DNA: TGTGCCTGGAGTAAGACTAGCGGGGATTTCTACGAGCAGTACTTC
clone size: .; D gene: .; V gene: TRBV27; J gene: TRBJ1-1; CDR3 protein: CASVLIRLGKNEAFF; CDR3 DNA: TGTGCCAGCGTCCTTATAAGGTTGGGGAAGAATGAAGCTTTCTTT
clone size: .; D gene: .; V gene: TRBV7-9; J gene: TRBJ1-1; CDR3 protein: CASSLRGEAFF; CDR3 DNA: TGTGCCAGCAGCCTGAGGGGTGAAGCTTTCTTT
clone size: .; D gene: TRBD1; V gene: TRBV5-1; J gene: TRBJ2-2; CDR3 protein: CASSLAGTANTGELFF; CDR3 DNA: TGCGCCAGCAGCCTTGCCGGGACAGCGAACACCGGGGAGCTGTTTTTT
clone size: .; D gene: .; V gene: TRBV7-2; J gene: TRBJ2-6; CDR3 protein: CASSLRGHSSGANVLTF; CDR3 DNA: TGTGCCAGCAGCTTAAGGGGACATAGCTCTGGGGCCAACGTCCTGACTTTC
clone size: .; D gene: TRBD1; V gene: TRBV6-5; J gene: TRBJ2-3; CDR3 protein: CASSYSAGTGTDTQYF; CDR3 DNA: TGTGCCAGCAGTTACTCAGCCGGGACAGGCACAGATACGCAGTATTTT
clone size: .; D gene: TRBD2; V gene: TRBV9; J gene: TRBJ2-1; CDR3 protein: CASSVGLAGVQWQFF; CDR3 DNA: TGTGCCAGCAGCGTAGGACTAGCGGGAGTGCAGTGGCAGTTCTTC
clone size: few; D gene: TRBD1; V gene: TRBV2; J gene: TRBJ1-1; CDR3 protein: CASSYLTGEAFF; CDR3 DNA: TGTGCCAGCAGTTACCTGACAGGGGAAGCTTTCTTT
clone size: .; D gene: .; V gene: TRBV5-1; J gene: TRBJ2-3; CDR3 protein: CASSLAGQGRDTQYF; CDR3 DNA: TGCGCCAGCAGCTTGGCCGGTCAGGGGAGAGATACGCAGTATTTT
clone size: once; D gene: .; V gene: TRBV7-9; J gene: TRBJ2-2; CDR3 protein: CASSFVGAGTGELFF; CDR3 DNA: TGTGCCAGCAGCTTTGTCGGGGCCGGTACCGGGGAGCTGTTTTTT
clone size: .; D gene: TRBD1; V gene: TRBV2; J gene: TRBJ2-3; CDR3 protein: CASNRGTGRTDTQYF; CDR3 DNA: TGTGCCAGCAACCGAGGGACAGGGAGAACAGATACGCAGTATTTT
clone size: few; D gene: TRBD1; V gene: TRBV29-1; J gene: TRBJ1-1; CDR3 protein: CSAGQGTGMNTEAFF; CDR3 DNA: TGCAGCGCCGGACAGGGGACAGGCATGAACACTGAAGCTTTCTTT
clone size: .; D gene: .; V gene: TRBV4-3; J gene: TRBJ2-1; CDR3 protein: CASSQERGVNEQFF; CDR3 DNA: TGCGCCAGCAGCCAAGAACGCGGGGTCAATGAGCAGTTCTTC
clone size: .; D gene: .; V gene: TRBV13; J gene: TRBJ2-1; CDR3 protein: CASSSLATDNEQFF; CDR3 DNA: TGTGCCAGCAGCTCACTAGCAACTGACAATGAGCAGTTCTTC
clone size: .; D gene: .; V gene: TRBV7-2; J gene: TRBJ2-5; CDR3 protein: CASSDGLAVETQYF; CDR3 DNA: TGTGCCAGCAGCGACGGATTAGCTGTAGAGACCCAGTACTTC
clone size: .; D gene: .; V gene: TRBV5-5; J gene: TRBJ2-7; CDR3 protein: CASSLASQAVIYEQYF; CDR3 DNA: TGTGCCAGCAGCTTGGCCAGTCAGGCAGTAATCTACGAGCAGTACTTC
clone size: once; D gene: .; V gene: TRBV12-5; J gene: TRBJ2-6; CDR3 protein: CASGFKGANVLTF; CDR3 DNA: TGTGCTAGCGGATTCAAGGGGGCCAACGTCCTGACTTTC
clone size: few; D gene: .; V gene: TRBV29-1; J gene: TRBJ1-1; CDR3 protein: CSALTWNTEAFF; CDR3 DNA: TGCAGCGCGTTGACCTGGAACACTGAAGCTTTCTTT
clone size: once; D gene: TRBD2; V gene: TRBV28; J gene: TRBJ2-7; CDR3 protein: CASRRLAGNYEQYF; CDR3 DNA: TGTGCCAGCAGACGACTAGCGGGTAACTACGAGCAGTACTTC
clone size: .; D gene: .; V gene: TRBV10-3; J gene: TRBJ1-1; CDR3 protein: CAISLGPNTEAFF; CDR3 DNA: TGTGCCATCAGTTTGGGCCCGAACACTGAAGCTTTCTTT
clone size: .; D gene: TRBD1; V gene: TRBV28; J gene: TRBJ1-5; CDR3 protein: CASSFLGTGVEQPQHF; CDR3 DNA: TGTGCCAGCAGCTTCCTAGGGACAGGGGTAGAACAGCCCCAGCATTTT
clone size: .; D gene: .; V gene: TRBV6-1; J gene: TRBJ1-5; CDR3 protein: CASSDKILGRNQPQHF; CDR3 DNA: TGTGCCAGCAGTGATAAAATATTGGGAAGGAATCAGCCCCAGCATTTT
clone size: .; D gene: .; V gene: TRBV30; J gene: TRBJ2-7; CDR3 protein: CAWSSEILSEQYF; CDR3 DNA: TGTGCCTGGAGTTCAGAGATCTTGAGCGAGCAGTACTTC
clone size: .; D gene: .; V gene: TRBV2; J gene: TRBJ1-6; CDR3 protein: CASRERDMSNSPLHF; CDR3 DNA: TGTGCCAGCAGAGAACGGGACATGTCAAATTCACCCCTCCACTTT
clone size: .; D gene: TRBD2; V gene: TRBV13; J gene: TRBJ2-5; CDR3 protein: CASSLLAGGETQYF; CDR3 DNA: TGTGCCAGCAGCTTACTAGCGGGGGGAGAGACCCAGTACTTC